This paragraph covers one T cell receptor (beta chain) sequence. Antigen unknown. This record comes from a study of cytomegalovirus exposure and HLA in healthy donors. The PCR ran on 60 Vbeta and 13 Jbeta primers. Original processing methods: It was a later analysis that counted tens of millions of unique TCR beta chains, of which roughly 11 million were shared. Profiling relied on immunoSEQ multiplex PCR, and the TCRdb table lists in-frame clones only, not all of them. That table is the source of V, J and clone size, and D and trimming were worked out from the DNA. The table has 150,000 to 200,000 clones, around 80% seen once. Regarding the study as a whole: The investigators catalogued 180 or so TCR beta chains as cytomegalovirus-associated. TCR beta V segments were, for the most part, productive about 87% or about 30% of the time in an earlier analysis.

The donors gave bone marrow, and they were healthy. Germline values: CDR1 MNHEY, CDR2 SMNVEV (reference sequence). V was clipped by 8 bases and J by 11 bases, with 21 bases between them. This CDR3 contains 13 residues. The sequence derives from a woman aged 60 to 75 in good health and CMV-seropositive. J is TRBJ2-5 and V is TRBV27; D is perhaps TRBD2 (6 bases). Material for sequencing was PBMCs. CDR3 nucleotides: TGTGCCAGCTGGAGGGGCGACTCGGGGGAGCAGTACTTC. Translating gives CASWRGDSGEQYF.